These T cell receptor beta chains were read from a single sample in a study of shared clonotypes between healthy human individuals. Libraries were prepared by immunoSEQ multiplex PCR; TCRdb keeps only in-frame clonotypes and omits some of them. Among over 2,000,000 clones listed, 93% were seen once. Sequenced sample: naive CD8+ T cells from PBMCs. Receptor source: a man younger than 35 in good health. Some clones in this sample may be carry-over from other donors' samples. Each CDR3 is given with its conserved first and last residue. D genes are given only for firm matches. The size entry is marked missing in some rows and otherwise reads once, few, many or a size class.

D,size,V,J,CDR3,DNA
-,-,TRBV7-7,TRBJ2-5,CASSSRLSPETQYF,TGTGCCAGCAGCTCACGCTTGAGTCCGGAGACCCAGTACTTC
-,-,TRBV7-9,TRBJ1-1,CASSTPQGEAFF,TGTGCCAGCAGCACTCCACAGGGAGAAGCTTTCTTT
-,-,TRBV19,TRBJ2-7,CASSRARYYEQYF,TGTGCCAGTAGTAGAGCCAGGTACTACGAGCAGTACTTC
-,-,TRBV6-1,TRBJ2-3,CASSEDREYAITDTQYF,TGTGCCAGCAGTGAAGACAGGGAGTACGCGATCACAGATACGCAGTATTTT
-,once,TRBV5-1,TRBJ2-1,CASSLGERPHNEQFF,TGCGCCAGCAGCTTGGGAGAGCGGCCCCACAATGAGCAGTTCTTC
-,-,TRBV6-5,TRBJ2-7,CASSYRGYEQYF,TGTGCCAGCAGTTACCGGGGATACGAGCAGTACTTC
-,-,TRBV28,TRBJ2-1,CASSLKGSRSGGTYNEQFF,TGTGCCAGCAGTTTAAAGGGGTCTAGGTCTGGCGGTACCTACAATGAGCAGTTCTTC
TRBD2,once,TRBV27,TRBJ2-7,CATMVRSGNYEQYF,TGTGCCACGATGGTTCGGAGCGGGAACTACGAGCAGTACTTC
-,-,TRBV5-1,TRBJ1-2,CASSFDRGGYTF,TGCGCCAGCAGCTTCGACCGGGGAGGCTACACCTTC
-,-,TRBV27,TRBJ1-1,CASSISGNLMNTEAFF,TGTGCCAGCAGTATCTCAGGGAACTTAATGAACACTGAAGCTTTCTTT
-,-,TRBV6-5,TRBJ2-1,CATSRSIVDEQFF,TGTGCCACCTCTAGGTCTATTGTAGATGAGCAGTTCTTC
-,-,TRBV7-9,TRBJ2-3,CASTLPASTDTQYF,TGTGCCAGCACCCTACCAGCGAGCACAGATACGCAGTATTTT
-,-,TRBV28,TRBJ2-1,CASTPRIGMDNEQFF,TGTGCCAGCACCCCTAGGATAGGGATGGACAATGAGCAGTTCTTC
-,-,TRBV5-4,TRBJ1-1,CASSLSTSTEAFF,TGTGCCAGCAGCTTGAGCACGAGCACTGAAGCTTTCTTT
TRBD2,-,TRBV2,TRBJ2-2,CASSVPSGANTGELFF,TGTGCCAGCAGTGTTCCTAGCGGCGCGAACACCGGGGAGCTGTTTTTT
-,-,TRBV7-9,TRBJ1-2,CASSLKAGADGHTF,TGTGCCAGCAGCTTAAAAGCGGGGGCCGACGGGCACACCTTC
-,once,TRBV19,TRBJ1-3,CASSFKAGNTIYF,TGTGCCAGTAGTTTTAAGGCCGGAAACACCATATATTTT
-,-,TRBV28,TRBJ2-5,CASSLGLTVGAETQYF,TGTGCCAGCAGTTTAGGGCTCACAGTGGGGGCAGAGACCCAGTACTTC
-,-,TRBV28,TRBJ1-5,CASSGENNQPQHF,TGTGCCAGCAGTGGGGAGAACAATCAGCCCCAGCATTTT
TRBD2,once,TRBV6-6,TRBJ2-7,CASTSSGGYEQYF,TGTGCCAGCACCTCGTCGGGGGGCTACGAGCAGTACTTC
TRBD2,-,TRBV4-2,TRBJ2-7,CASSLSSGSSYEQYF,TGTGCCAGCAGCCTTAGTAGCGGGAGCTCCTACGAGCAGTACTTC
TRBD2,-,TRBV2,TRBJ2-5,CASSDLALAGKETQYF,TGTGCCAGCAGTGACCTAGCCCTAGCGGGAAAAGAGACCCAGTACTTC
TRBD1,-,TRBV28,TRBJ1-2,CASSSRTGGRSYGYTF,TGTGCCAGCAGTTCGCGGACAGGGGGCAGAAGCTATGGCTACACCTTC
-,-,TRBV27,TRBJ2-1,CASKRGHNEQFF,TGTGCCAGCAAACGGGGGCACAATGAGCAGTTCTTC
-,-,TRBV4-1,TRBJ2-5,CASSQVVSAQETQYF,TGCGCCAGCAGCCAAGTAGTCAGCGCACAAGAGACCCAGTACTTC
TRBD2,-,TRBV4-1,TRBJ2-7,CASSQGPSGTPYEQYF,TGCGCCAGCAGCCAAGGCCCGAGCGGGACTCCCTACGAGCAGTACTTC
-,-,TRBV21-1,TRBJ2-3,CASSTLQGLSTDTQYF,TGTGCCAGCAGCACCCTACAGGGTCTTAGCACAGATACGCAGTATTTT
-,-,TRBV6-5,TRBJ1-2,CASSYSQGDTGYGYTF,TGTGCCAGCAGTTACTCTCAGGGCGATACTGGCTATGGCTACACCTTC
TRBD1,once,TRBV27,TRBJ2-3,CASNVQGGGTDTQYF,TGTGCCAGCAACGTACAGGGGGGAGGCACAGATACGCAGTATTTT
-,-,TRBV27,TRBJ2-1,CASSFLTVDSYNEQFF,TGTGCCAGCAGTTTCCTAACGGTTGACTCCTACAATGAGCAGTTCTTC
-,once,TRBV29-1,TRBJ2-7,CSVETGSAYEQYF,TGCAGCGTTGAGACTGGGTCCGCCTACGAGCAGTACTTC
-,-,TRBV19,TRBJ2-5,CASSILGRGGHGETQYF,TGTGCCAGTAGTATCTTGGGGCGTGGGGGGCACGGAGAGACCCAGTACTTC
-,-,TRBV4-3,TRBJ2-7,CASSRLERGEQYF,TGCGCCAGCAGTCGCTTGGAGAGGGGCGAGCAGTACTTC
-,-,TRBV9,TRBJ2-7,CASSGWGTAAYEQYF,TGTGCCAGCAGCGGCTGGGGGACGGCGGCCTACGAGCAGTACTTC
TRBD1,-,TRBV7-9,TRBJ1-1,CASSFIDRAPEAFF,TGTGCCAGCAGCTTTATAGACAGGGCCCCTGAAGCTTTCTTT
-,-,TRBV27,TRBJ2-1,CASSPHGPYNEQFF,TGTGCCAGCAGTCCCCACGGACCTTACAATGAGCAGTTCTTC
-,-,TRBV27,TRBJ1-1,CASSFRQDDTEAFF,TGTGCCAGCAGTTTCCGGCAGGACGACACTGAAGCTTTCTTT